The text below deals with one T cell receptor beta chain. The sample belongs to a study of T cells after somatic rescue of genetic block. The germline V gene has CDR1 LNHNV and CDR2 YYDKDF (reference sequence). This CDR3 is built from 14 residues. V lost 0 bases, J lost 8 bases, and 13 bases lay in between. The data were produced by immunoSEQ multiplex PCR, yet TCRdb's version contains in-frame clones alone and is incomplete. The sample holds 60,000 to 90,000 clones; roughly 93% are singletons and the top ten take approximately 2.9%. The specimen was peripheral blood mononuclear cells (PBMCs). The chain couples TRBV15 to TRBJ1-2; D uncertain. The receptor was isolated from a man aged 25 to 45. In DNA, the CDR3 is TGTGCCACCAGCAGAGATCCCCAAGCGGGCGGCTACACCTTC. This codes for CATSRDPQAGGYTF.